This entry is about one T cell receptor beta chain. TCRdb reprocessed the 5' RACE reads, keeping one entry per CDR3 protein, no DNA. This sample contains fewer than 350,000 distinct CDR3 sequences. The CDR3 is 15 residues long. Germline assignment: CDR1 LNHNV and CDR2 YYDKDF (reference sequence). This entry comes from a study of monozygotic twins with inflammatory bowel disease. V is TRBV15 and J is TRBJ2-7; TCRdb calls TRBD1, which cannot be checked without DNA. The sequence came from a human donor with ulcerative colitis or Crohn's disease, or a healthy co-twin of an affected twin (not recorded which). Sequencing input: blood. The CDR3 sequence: CATSRGGVSSYEQYF.